This T cell receptor beta chain stems from a study of blood T cells in healthy people across ages. Each of the donors had roughly 9.7 milliliters of peripheral blood drawn into EDTA-treated Vacutainer tubes. In each sample, at least 6.5 million PBMCs were isolated. With a J-beta primer mix and a sample-barcoded 5' primer, a second PCR ran 7 to 11 cycles. TCRdb redid the calling of the 5' RACE reads with MiXCR, one entry per CDR3 protein. The sample consists of more than 500,000 distinct CDR3 sequences, roughly a quarter of them appearing once. These sequences were also reported in another study, on T cells of mothers and their children. That study reports: There were over 9.5 million TCR beta CDR3 reads from each mother and roughly 3 million from each child. Thymic selection shapes TCR recombination output in related pairs, and it does so similarly in unrelated pairs.

The receptor's source is a boy aged 2-9 years in good health. Material: blood.

The CDR3 bases are TGTGCCAGCAGTCCCACGGACAGGGGGCGAAAAAACATTCAGTACTTC. As protein: CASSPTDRGRKNIQYF. The chain combines TRBV12-3 or TRBV12-4 with TRBJ2-4; 11 nucleotides agree with TRBD1. This CDR3 contains 16 residues. J was trimmed by 4 bases and V by 5 bases; bases with no gene match: 7.